This T cell receptor beta chain was documented in a study of blood T cell repertoires in COVID-19. Study background: The United States, Italy and Spain supplied acute and convalescent COVID-19 samples. Sample material is recorded as cDNA or gDNA derived from T cells, B-cell-depleted T cells, or PBMCs.

V lost 4 bases to trimming and J lost 6 bases, with 13 bases between them. This CDR3 has 14 amino acids. In germline, CDR1 is SGHRS, CDR2 YFSETQ. The authors' processing: Counts of nucleated cells, estimated from reference gene primer amplification, were obtained. Generated by immunoSEQ multiplex PCR, the TCRdb table keeps only in-frame clones and is missing some. V and J calls and clone size come straight from that table; D and trimming were deduced from the DNA. This sample has roughly 250,000 clones; nearly 90% occur once, and the top ten carry about 0.74%. This clonotype originated in a woman aged 25 to 39 with acute or convalescent COVID-19. The sample was peripheral blood. This rearrangement joins TRBV5-1 to TRBJ2-2; possible D gene TRBD1, 5 bases. This CDR3 reads CASSPAMGPGELFF. The CDR3 coding sequence is TGCGCCAGCAGCCCCGCCATGGGGCCCGGGGAGCTGTTTTTT.